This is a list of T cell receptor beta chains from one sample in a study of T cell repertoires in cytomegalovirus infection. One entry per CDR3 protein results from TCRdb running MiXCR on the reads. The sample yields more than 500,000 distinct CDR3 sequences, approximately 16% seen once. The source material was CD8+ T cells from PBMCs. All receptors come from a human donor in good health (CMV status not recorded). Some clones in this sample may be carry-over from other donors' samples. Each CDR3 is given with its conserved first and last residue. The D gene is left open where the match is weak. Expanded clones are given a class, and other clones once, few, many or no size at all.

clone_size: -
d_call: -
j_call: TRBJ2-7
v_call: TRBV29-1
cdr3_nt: TGCAGCGGGGGGGGGGCAAGCTCCTACGAGCAGTACTTC
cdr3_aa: CSGGGASSYEQYF

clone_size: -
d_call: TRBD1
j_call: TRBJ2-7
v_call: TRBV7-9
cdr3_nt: TGTGCCAGCAGCTTACCGGACAGGGTGGACGAGCAGTACTTC
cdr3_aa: CASSLPDRVDEQYF

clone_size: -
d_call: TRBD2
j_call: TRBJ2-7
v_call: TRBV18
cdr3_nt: TGTGCCAGCTCACCACCGGGCCTAGCGGCCTCCTACGAGCAGTACTTC
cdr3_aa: CASSPPGLAASYEQYF

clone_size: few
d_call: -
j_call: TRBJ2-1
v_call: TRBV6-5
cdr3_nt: TGTGCCAGCAGTTACTCTTCGGGGGATCCCTACAATGAGCAGTTCTTC
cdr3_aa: CASSYSSGDPYNEQFF

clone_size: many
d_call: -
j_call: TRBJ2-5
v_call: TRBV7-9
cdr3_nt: TGTGCCAGCAGCCCTAACTGGGACCAACAAGAGACCCAGTACTTC
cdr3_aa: CASSPNWDQQETQYF

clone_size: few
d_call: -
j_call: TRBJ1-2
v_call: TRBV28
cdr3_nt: TGTGCCAGCAGGGCCGGGGGCTACACCTTC
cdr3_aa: CASRAGGYTF

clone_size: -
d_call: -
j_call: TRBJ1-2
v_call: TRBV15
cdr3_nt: TGTGCCACCAGCAGAGATTTGGTTTATGGCTACACCTTC
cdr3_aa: CATSRDLVYGYTF

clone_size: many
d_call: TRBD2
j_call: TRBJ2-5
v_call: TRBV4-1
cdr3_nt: TGCGCCAGCAGCCAAGTGCTTCCGGGACTAGCGGGGGGGATGGTTCAAGAGACCCAGTACTTC
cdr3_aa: CASSQVLPGLAGGMVQETQYF

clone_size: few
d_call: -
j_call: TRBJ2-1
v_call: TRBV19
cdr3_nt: TGTGCCACCGTCGACTCAACCTACAATGAGCAGTTCTTC
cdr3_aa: CATVDSTYNEQFF

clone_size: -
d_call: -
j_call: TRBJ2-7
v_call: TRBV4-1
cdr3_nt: TGCGCCGGCAGCCAAGATAGCCAGTCCAGCTCCTACGAGCAGTACTTC
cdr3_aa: CAGSQDSQSSSYEQYF

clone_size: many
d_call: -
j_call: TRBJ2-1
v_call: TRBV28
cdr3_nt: TGTGCCAGCAGTTTCGAGAGGGCCTACAATGAGCAGTTCTTC
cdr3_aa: CASSFERAYNEQFF

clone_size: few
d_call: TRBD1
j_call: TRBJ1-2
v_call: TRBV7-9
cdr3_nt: TGTGCCAGCAGCTTACCGGGACAGGAGTATGGCTACACCTTC
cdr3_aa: CASSLPGQEYGYTF

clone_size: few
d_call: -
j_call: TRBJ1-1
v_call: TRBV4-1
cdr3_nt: TGCGCCAGCAGCCTCTACGGGGGGCAGGGAACTGAAGCTTTCTTT
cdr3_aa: CASSLYGGQGTEAFF

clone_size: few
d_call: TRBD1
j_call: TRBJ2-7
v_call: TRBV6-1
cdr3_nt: TGTGCCAGCAGTCGGACAGGGGGTTTCTACGAGCAGTACTTC
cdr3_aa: CASSRTGGFYEQYF

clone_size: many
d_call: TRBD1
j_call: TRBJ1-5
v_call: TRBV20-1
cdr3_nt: TGCAGTGCTTCGACAGGGCGAGTGTGGAGCAATCAGCCCCAGCATTTT
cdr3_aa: CSASTGRVWSNQPQHF

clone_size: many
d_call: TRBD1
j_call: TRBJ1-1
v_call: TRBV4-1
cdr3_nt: TGCGCCAGCAGCCAAGCTTTGGGAGACAGGGGTAATACTGAAGCTTTCTTT
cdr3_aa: CASSQALGDRGNTEAFF

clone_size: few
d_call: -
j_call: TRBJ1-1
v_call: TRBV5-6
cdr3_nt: TGTGCCAGCAGCTTGTCTGGGGGGATCCGGTCCACTGAAGCTTTCTTT
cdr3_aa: CASSLSGGIRSTEAFF

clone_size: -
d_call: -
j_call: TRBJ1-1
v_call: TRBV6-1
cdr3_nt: TGTGCCAGCAGTGAAGCCCGGGATACTGAAGCTTTCTTT
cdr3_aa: CASSEARDTEAFF

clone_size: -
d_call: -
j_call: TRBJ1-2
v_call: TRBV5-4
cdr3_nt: TGTGCCAGCAGCTTTCAGGGTGGTAACTATGGCTACACCTTC
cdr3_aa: CASSFQGGNYGYTF

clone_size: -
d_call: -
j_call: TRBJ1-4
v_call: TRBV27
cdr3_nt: TGTGCCAGCAGTCTAGGGACGCATGAAAAACTGTTTTTT
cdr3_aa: CASSLGTHEKLFF

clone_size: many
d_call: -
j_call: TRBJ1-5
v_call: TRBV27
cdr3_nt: TGTGCCAGCAGTCCTTCCCCGGGATACAATCAGCCCCAGCATTTT
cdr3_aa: CASSPSPGYNQPQHF

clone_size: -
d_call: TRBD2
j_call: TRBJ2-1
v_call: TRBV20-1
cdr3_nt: TGCAGTGCTAGACCTCGACTAGCGGGGGGCGATAGCTCCTACAATGAGCAGTTCTTC
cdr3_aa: CSARPRLAGGDSSYNEQFF

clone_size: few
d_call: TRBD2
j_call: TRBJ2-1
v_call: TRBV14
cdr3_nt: TGTGCCAGCAGCGACACTAGCGGGTTCTACAATGAGCAGTTCTTC
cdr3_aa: CASSDTSGFYNEQFF

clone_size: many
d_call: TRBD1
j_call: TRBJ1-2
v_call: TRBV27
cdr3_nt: TGTGCCAGCAGTTTACAGCAGGGGGATGGCTACACCTTC
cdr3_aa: CASSLQQGDGYTF

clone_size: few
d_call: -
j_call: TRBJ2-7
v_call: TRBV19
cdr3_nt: TGTGCCAGTAGTATGGCTCTTGGTTACGAGCAGTACTTC
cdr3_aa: CASSMALGYEQYF

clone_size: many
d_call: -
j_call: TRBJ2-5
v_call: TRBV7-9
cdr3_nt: TGTGCCAGCACCCCCGGGACCAGGCTGGGGACCCAGTACTTC
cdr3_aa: CASTPGTRLGTQYF

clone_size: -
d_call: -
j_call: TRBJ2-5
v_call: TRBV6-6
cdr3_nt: TGTGCCAGCAGCGACAAGGGACTTCGTCTGGGGCAAGAGACCCAGTACTTC
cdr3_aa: CASSDKGLRLGQETQYF

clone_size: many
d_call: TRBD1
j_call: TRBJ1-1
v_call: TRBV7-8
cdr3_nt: TGTGCCAGCAGCCCCACCTTGACAGGGGGAATTCTGAACACTGAAGCTTTCTTT
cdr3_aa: CASSPTLTGGILNTEAFF

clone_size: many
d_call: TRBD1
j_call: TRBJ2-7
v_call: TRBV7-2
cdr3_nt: TGTGCCAGCAGCTCCATCCCGGGACAGCAATACGAGCAGTACTTC
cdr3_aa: CASSSIPGQQYEQYF

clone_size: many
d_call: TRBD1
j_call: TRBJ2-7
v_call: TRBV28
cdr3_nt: TGTGCCAGCAGTCCCACAGGGGTGTCCTACGAGCAGTACTTC
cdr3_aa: CASSPTGVSYEQYF

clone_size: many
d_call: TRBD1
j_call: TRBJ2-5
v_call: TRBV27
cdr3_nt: TGTGCCAGCCCCCCAACCGGGACAGGGAGGGAGACCCAGTACTTC
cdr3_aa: CASPPTGTGRETQYF

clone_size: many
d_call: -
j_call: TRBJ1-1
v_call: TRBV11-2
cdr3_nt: TGTGCCATCTCGGCATGGGAGCGGAACACTGAAGCTTTCTTT
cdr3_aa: CAISAWERNTEAFF

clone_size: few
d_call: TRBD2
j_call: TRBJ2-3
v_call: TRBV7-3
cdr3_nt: TGTGCCAGCAGCTTCGCGGGGGGGGGCGCAGATACGCAGTATTTT
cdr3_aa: CASSFAGGGADTQYF

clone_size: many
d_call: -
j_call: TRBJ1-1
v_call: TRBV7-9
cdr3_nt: TGTGCCAGCAGCCGAGAGGGGACTGAAGCTTTCTTT
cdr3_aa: CASSREGTEAFF

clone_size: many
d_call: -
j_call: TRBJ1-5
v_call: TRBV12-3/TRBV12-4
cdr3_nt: TGTGCCAGCAGCGTCTATGGGGCAGGTCAGCCCCAGCATTTT
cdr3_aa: CASSVYGAGQPQHF

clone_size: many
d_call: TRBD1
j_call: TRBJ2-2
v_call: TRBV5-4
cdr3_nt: TGTGCCAGCAGCTTTAGGACAGGGAACACCGGGGAGCTGTTTTTT
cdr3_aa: CASSFRTGNTGELFF